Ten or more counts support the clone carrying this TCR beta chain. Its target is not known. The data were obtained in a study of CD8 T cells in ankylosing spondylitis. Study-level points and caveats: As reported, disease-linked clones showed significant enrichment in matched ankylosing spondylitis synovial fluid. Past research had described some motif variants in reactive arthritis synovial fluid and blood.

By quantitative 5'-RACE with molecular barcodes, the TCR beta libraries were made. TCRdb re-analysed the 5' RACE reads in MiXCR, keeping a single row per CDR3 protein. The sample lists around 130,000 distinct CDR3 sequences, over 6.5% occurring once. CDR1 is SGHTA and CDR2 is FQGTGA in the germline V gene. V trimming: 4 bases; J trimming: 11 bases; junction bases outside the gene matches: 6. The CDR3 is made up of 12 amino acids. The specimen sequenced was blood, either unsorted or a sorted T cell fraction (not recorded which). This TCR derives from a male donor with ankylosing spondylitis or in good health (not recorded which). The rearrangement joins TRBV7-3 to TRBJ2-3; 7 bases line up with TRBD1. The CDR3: CASSSQGTRQYF. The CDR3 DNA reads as TGTGCCAGCAGCTCACAGGGGACCCGGCAGTATTTT.